This note documents a single T cell receptor (beta chain) sequence. Its antigen is unknown. The same CDR3 can be traced to other DNA sequences in this sample. The sample originates from a study of cytomegalovirus exposure and HLA in healthy donors. With V trimmed by 4 bases and J by 3 bases, 4 bases remained unmatched. The germline gives CDR1 SEHNR, CDR2 FQNEAQ (reference sequence). The CDR3 length is 15 residues. Overall study results and limits: There were reportedly fewer N-insertions in an Asian-associated ancestry cluster than the approximately 670-donor mean, in a later analysis.

The PCR made use of 60 Vbeta and 13 Jbeta primers. The table came from immunoSEQ multiplex PCR; TCRdb's copy has only in-frame clones and leaves some out. The sample yields around 100,000 clones, 70% seen once. Sequencing used PBMCs. This TCR was recovered from a man aged 35 to 55 in good health and CMV-seropositive. The rearrangement uses TRBV7-9 and TRBJ1-4, with TRBD1 matching 8 bases. CDR3: CASSSRQGPNEKLFF. DNA for the CDR3: TGTGCCAGCAGCTCGAGACAGGGGCCTAATGAAAAACTGTTTTTT.